Shown below are 5 T cell receptor beta chains from a single sample sequenced in a study of CD8+CD57+ T cells in acquired aplastic anemia. It was genomic DNA that served as the template for profiling TCR beta VDJ and CDR3. TCRdb fed the reads into MiXCR, producing one record per CDR3 protein. Of approximately 380,000 distinct CDR3 sequences listed, 60% to 80% are singletons. The specimen was sorted CD4+, CD8+, or CD8+CD57+ T cells (not recorded which) from PBMCs. These receptors all stem from a human donor in good health, serving as a control.

The chain uses TRBV12-3 or TRBV12-4 and TRBJ1-2; 11 nucleotides agree with TRBD1. This CDR3 is 17 amino acids long. Losses at the gene ends were 3 bases for V and 7 bases for J; bases not matched to a gene: 13. CDR3 nucleotides: TGTGCCAGCAGTTTCCGGACAGGGGGCACTGAAGCTGGTGGCTACACCTTC. Its protein is CASSFRTGGTEAGGYTF.

This clonotype was found once. Relative to the germline gene, one junction end is altered; a read error may explain this. This chain joins TRBV5-1 and TRBJ1-5, with D hard to call. Germline V lookup: CDR1 SGHRS, CDR2 YFSETQ. The CDR3 has 13 amino acids. For the CDR3, the DNA is TGTGCCAGCAGCGAGGCCTACCGGCGGTCCCAGCATTTT. Protein product: CASSEAYRRSQHF.

The CDR3 sequence: CSVEGQGAPDTQYF. Here the CDR3 DNA reads TGCAGCGTTGAAGGGCAGGGGGCTCCAGATACGCAGTATTTT. The chain recombines TRBV29-1 with TRBJ2-3; 8 nucleotides align to TRBD1. Germline CDR1 SQVTM, CDR2 ANQGSEA. CDR3 length equals 14 residues. J gave up 4 bases and V 1 base, and 4 bases lay outside the gene matches.

Here the CDR3 reads CSASTHSLRGYEQYF. The CDR3 DNA is TGCAGTGCTTCAACCCATTCCCTCCGTGGCTACGAGCAGTACTTC. J is TRBJ2-7 and V is TRBV20-1; D is undetermined. The CDR3 loop spans 15 amino acids. The V end was cut by 5 bases, the J end by 3 bases, with 20 bases between. Germline CDR1 DFQATT, CDR2 SNEGSKA (reference sequence).

This clonotype was detected ten times or more. The gene calls are TRBV14 and TRBJ1-2, with D possibly being TRBD1 (6 bases). The CDR3 is 13 amino acids. The V end lost 1 base, the J end lost 4 bases, and 7 bases lay between the germline ends. Germline CDR1 SGHDN, CDR2 FVKESK. CDR3 in DNA: TGTGCCAGCAGCCAAGGGACAGCCTATGGCTACACCTTC. Amino acid sequence: CASSQGTAYGYTF.